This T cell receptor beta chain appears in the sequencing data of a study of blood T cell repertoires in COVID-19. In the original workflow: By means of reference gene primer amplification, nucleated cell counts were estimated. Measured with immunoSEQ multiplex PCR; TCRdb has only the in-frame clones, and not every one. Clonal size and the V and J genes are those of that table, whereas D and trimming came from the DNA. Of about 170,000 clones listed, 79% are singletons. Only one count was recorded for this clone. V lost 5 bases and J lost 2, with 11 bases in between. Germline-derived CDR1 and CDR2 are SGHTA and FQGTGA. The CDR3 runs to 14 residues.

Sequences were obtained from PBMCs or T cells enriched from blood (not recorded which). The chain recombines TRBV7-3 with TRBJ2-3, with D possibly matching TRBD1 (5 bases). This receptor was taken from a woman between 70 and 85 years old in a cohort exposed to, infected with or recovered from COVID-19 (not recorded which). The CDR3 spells CASSRRGNTDTQYF. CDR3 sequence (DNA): TGTGCCAGCAGCCGTAGGGGCAACACAGATACGCAGTATTTT.